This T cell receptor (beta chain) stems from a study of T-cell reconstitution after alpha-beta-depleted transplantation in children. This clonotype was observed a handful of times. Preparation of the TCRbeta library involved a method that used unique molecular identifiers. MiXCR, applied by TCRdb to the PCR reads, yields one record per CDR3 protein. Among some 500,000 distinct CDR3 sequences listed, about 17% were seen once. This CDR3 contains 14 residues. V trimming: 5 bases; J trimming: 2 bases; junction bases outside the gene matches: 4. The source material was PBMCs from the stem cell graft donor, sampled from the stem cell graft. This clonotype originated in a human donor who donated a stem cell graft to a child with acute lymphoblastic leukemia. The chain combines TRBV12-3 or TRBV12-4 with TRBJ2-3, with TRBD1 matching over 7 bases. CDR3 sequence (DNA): TGTGCCAGCAGTCCCAAGGGGGCCACAGATACGCAGTATTTT. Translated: CASSPKGATDTQYF.